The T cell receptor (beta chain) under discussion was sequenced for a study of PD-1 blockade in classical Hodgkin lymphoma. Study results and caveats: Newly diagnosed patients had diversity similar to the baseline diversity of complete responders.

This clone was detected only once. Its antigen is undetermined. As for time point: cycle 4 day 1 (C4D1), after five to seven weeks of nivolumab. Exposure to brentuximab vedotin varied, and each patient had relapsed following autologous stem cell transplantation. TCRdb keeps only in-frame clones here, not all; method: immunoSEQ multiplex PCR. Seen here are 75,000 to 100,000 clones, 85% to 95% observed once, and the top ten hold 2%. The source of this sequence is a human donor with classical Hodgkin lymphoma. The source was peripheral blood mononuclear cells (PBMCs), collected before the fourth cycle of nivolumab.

The CDR3 DNA reads TGTGCCAGCTCGACAGGGACCTACGAGCAGTACTTC. Protein sequence: CASSTGTYEQYF. This rearrangement joins TRBV11-1 to TRBJ2-7; 7 nucleotides align to TRBD1. Losses at the gene ends were 8 bases for V and 2 bases for J; bases not matched to a gene: 3. CDR1 SGHAT and CDR2 FQDESV come from the germline V gene (reference sequence). There are 12 residues in the CDR3.